The rows below give T cell receptor beta chains drawn from one sample of a study of T cell responses to AZD1222 COVID-19 vaccine. Profiled with immunoSEQ multiplex PCR; TCRdb holds only in-frame clones, not every one. The table has about 150,000 clones, just over 90% seen once. The sequencing used peripheral blood, collected on day 0 of AZD1222 vaccination. The receptor set was obtained from an adult in good health. Both conserved end residues are part of each CDR3. D genes are given only for firm matches. Clone size appears in some rows only: once, few, many, or a class for an expanded clone.

- | 14 | TRBJ1-6 | - | TRBV6-5 | TGTGCCAGCAGTTGGACAGTCTTATATTCACCCCTCCACTTT | CASSWTVLYSPLHF
- | 15 | TRBJ1-2 | - | TRBV19 | TGTGCCACAGTGGACCCAGGGGTTAATGACTATGGCTACACCTTC | CATVDPGVNDYGYTF
- | 15 | TRBJ1-6 | - | TRBV3-1/TRBV3-2 | TGTGCCAGCAGCCAAGGAGGGGTGCGGAATTCACCCCTCCACTTT | CASSQGGVRNSPLHF
- | 14 | TRBJ1-5 | - | TRBV6-6 | TGTGCCAGCAGTTACTTCCAGGCTAATCAGCCCCAGCATTTT | CASSYFQANQPQHF
- | 16 | TRBJ2-3 | - | TRBV7-6 | TGTGCCAGCAGCCGACTAGGCCCCCTATCCACAGATACGCAGTATTTT | CASSRLGPLSTDTQYF
- | 15 | TRBJ1-3 | - | TRBV5-1 | TGCGCCAGTATGTCCGGGTCCACTTCAGGAAACACCATATATTTT | CASMSGSTSGNTIYF
- | 12 | TRBJ2-5 | - | TRBV2 | TGTGCCAGCAGCAGCTCCCAAGAGACCCAGTACTTC | CASSSSQETQYF
few | 16 | TRBJ2-3 | TRBD2 | TRBV5-8 | TGTGCCAGCAGCCTAAGCGGGGACCTTGACTCGGATACGCAGTATTTT | CASSLSGDLDSDTQYF
- | 18 | TRBJ1-4 | - | TRBV18 | TGTGCCAGCTCACCACTAGCTTGGTCCCGGACGGTTAATGAAAAACTGTTTTTT | CASSPLAWSRTVNEKLFF
- | 12 | TRBJ1-2 | - | TRBV3-1/TRBV3-2 | TGTGCCAGCAGGGGGTTGGACTATGGCTACACCTTC | CASRGLDYGYTF
- | 13 | TRBJ1-1 | - | TRBV6-2/TRBV6-3 | TGTGCCAGCAGTTACAGTACCTACACTGAAGCTTTCTTT | CASSYSTYTEAFF
once | 13 | TRBJ1-1 | - | TRBV7-3 | TGTGCCAGCAGCTTACGTCAGGGTACTGAAGCTTTCTTT | CASSLRQGTEAFF
once | 18 | TRBJ2-2 | TRBD1 | TRBV10-3 | TGTGCCATCAGCAGTCCGGGACAGAGAAATCTGAACACCGGGGAGCTGTTTTTT | CAISSPGQRNLNTGELFF
- | 16 | TRBJ1-6 | - | TRBV28 | TGTGCCAGCAGACCCGGGGGCGGTGGGGATAATTCACCCCTCCACTTT | CASRPGGGGDNSPLHF
- | 16 | TRBJ1-6 | - | TRBV18 | TGTGCCAGCTCACCAGGGGCGGGCGCAGCAGGTTCACCCCTCCACTTT | CASSPGAGAAGSPLHF
- | 13 | TRBJ1-1 | - | TRBV25-1 | TGTGCCAGCAGTGAATATGAGGGCACTGAAGCTTTCTTT | CASSEYEGTEAFF
- | 15 | TRBJ1-2 | - | TRBV6-5 | TGTGCCAGCAGTTACGGTGTGGGCGGAAACTATGGCTACACCTTC | CASSYGVGGNYGYTF
- | 13 | TRBJ2-1 | - | TRBV11-3 | TGTGCCAGCAGCTTAGATAGGGCGGGAGAGCAGTTCTTC | CASSLDRAGEQFF
- | 14 | TRBJ2-7 | - | TRBV3-1/TRBV3-2 | TGTGCCAGCAGCCAAGACCGGCACTCCTACGAGCAGTACTTC | CASSQDRHSYEQYF
once | 17 | TRBJ1-2 | - | TRBV18 | TGTGCCAGCTCACCGGGGGCAGGGTGGAAGTCTAACTATGGCTACACCTTC | CASSPGAGWKSNYGYTF
- | 14 | TRBJ2-7 | TRBD2 | TRBV30 | TGTGCCTGGAATTTTGGGGGGGGTACCTACGAGCAGTACTTC | CAWNFGGGTYEQYF
few | 16 | TRBJ2-5 | - | TRBV7-9 | TGTGCCAGCAGCCTGGGGGATACAGGGAAGAGAGAGACCCAGTACTTC | CASSLGDTGKRETQYF
- | 14 | TRBJ2-1 | - | TRBV14 | TGTGCCAGCAGCCAAGATTACCGGGTGGATGAGCAGTTCTTC | CASSQDYRVDEQFF
- | 14 | TRBJ2-1 | - | TRBV9 | TGTGCCAGCAGCGTAAGGAGGGCGGACAATGAGCAGTTCTTC | CASSVRRADNEQFF
once | 12 | TRBJ2-7 | TRBD1 | TRBV29-1 | TGCAGCGTGGGGACAGGGAGCTACGAGCAGTACTTC | CSVGTGSYEQYF
once | 14 | TRBJ1-1 | - | TRBV7-2 | TGTGCCAGCAGTCTTACGGGTGGGAACACTGAAGCTTTCTTT | CASSLTGGNTEAFF
- | 13 | TRBJ1-2 | - | TRBV7-8 | TGTGCCAGCAGCTTAACGGACAACTATGGCTACACCTTC | CASSLTDNYGYTF
- | 13 | TRBJ1-1 | - | TRBV5-1 | TGCGCCAGCAGCTCTCCTGTGGGATCCGAAGCTTTCTTT | CASSSPVGSEAFF
- | 14 | TRBJ2-5 | - | TRBV11-2 | TGTGCCAGCAGCGGGGACGGTATGGGAGGGACCCAGTACTTC | CASSGDGMGGTQYF
- | 14 | TRBJ1-3 | - | TRBV7-9 | TGTGCCAGCAGCCTGACAGGCTCTGGAAACACCATATATTTT | CASSLTGSGNTIYF
- | 13 | TRBJ2-1 | - | TRBV2 | TGTGCCAGCAGTCAGGACAGATACAATGAGCAGTTCTTC | CASSQDRYNEQFF
- | 16 | TRBJ1-6 | - | TRBV7-9 | TGTGCCAGCAGGGGGTCGGCGGGCTCCTATAATTCACCCCTCCACTTT | CASRGSAGSYNSPLHF
- | 17 | TRBJ1-2 | - | TRBV5-4 | TGTGCCAGCAGCGGGGAAGGGTGGCAGGGCTTGGTCTATGGCTACACCTTC | CASSGEGWQGLVYGYTF
- | 14 | TRBJ1-1 | TRBD1 | TRBV18 | TGTGCCAGCTCACCGACAGGGGGCCAGACTGAAGCTTTCTTT | CASSPTGGQTEAFF
once | 18 | TRBJ2-1 | TRBD2 | TRBV7-7 | TGTGCTAGCAGCTCCCTCCCCTCCGGGACTAGCGCCTACAATGAGCAGTTCTTC | CASSSLPSGTSAYNEQFF
- | 15 | TRBJ1-2 | TRBD1 | TRBV6-6 | TGTGCCAGCAGGGGGGCCGGGACAGAAATCTATGGCTACACCTTC | CASRGAGTEIYGYTF
- | 15 | TRBJ2-2 | - | TRBV5-4 | TGTGCCAGCACCTTTGGTTTTGAGAACACCGGGGAGCTGTTTTTT | CASTFGFENTGELFF
once | 17 | TRBJ2-3 | TRBD2 | TRBV3-1/TRBV3-2 | TGTGCCAGCAGCCCCTTAAATAGCGGGAGGGCCAAGGGTACGCAGTATTTT | CASSPLNSGRAKGTQYF
- | 15 | TRBJ1-3 | TRBD1 | TRBV6-5 | TGTGCCAGCAAATACAGGGGGAGCTCTGGAAACACCATATATTTT | CASKYRGSSGNTIYF
- | 17 | TRBJ1-4 | TRBD1 | TRBV19 | TGTGCCAGTACCGGGACAGGGGGCGGCTGGACTAATGAAAAACTGTTTTTT | CASTGTGGGWTNEKLFF
- | 14 | TRBJ1-1 | - | TRBV18 | TGTGCCAGCTCACCACAAACTCTTGGGTTTGAAGCTTTCTTT | CASSPQTLGFEAFF